This is a list of T cell receptor beta chains from one sample in a study of T cell responses to AZD1222 COVID-19 vaccine. Here immunoSEQ multiplex PCR was the method, and the copy in TCRdb shows in-frame clones only, minus some. The table records some 97,000 clones, around nine tenths of them present only once. The starting material was peripheral blood, obtained on day 0 of AZD1222 vaccination. These receptor sequences come from an adult in good health. The CDR3 runs from the conserved cysteine through the conserved F or W. Each record gives: CDR3 DNA, CDR3 protein, CDR3 length, D gene, V gene, J gene, clone size. D genes are given only for firm matches. Clone sizes are given selectively: once, few, many, or a class where the clone is expanded.

TGTGCCAGCAGTTACTCGTCTGGGACAGGGAACGAGCAGTACTTC	CASSYSSGTGNEQYF	15	TRBD1	TRBV6-5	TRBJ2-7	once
TGTGCCAGCAGCCTGGGATTTCAGCCCCAGCATTTT	CASSLGFQPQHF	12	NA	TRBV12-3/TRBV12-4	TRBJ1-5	NA
TGTGCCAGCAGCTTAGCGGGGGCAACCAATACGGCCCAGTACTTC	CASSLAGATNTAQYF	15	NA	TRBV7-2	TRBJ2-5	NA
TGTGCCAGCAGCCCAAGTCCCCCTCAACTAGCGGGGGGCCACAATGAGCAGTTCTTC	CASSPSPPQLAGGHNEQFF	19	TRBD2	TRBV4-2	TRBJ2-1	NA
TGTGCCTGGAAACCCCGCGGGTCCTACGAGCAGTACTTC	CAWKPRGSYEQYF	13	NA	TRBV30	TRBJ2-7	NA
TGTGCCAGCAGTTATACCGGGACAGGGCTCAATGAGCAGTTCTTC	CASSYTGTGLNEQFF	15	TRBD1	TRBV6-5	TRBJ2-1	NA
TGTGCCAGCAGGTATTATGGCTACACCTTC	CASRYYGYTF	10	NA	TRBV28	TRBJ1-2	NA
TGTGCCAGTAGTCCGACCCGTGGGGTGGGAGATACGCAGTATTTT	CASSPTRGVGDTQYF	15	NA	TRBV19	TRBJ2-3	NA
TGTGCCAGCAGCCAGGGGACATACTATAATTCACCCCTCCACTTT	CASSQGTYYNSPLHF	15	NA	TRBV3-1/TRBV3-2	TRBJ1-6	NA
TGCGCCAGCAGCTTGATGACTAGCGGGGGTAAAAATGAGCAGTTCTTC	CASSLMTSGGKNEQFF	16	TRBD2	TRBV5-1	TRBJ2-1	NA
TGTGCCACCGGGGGGCGAGTCACAGATACGCAGTATTTT	CATGGRVTDTQYF	13	NA	TRBV28	TRBJ2-3	NA
TGTGCCAGCAGCTTAAGGGCCAGGGGTAAAGATACGCAGTATTTT	CASSLRARGKDTQYF	15	NA	TRBV7-3	TRBJ2-3	once
TGTGCCAGTAGACAGGGGGGGATTGAAAAACTGTTTTTT	CASRQGGIEKLFF	13	TRBD1	TRBV12-3/TRBV12-4	TRBJ1-4	NA
TGTGCCACCAGTGCCGCCAACTATGGCTACACCTTC	CATSAANYGYTF	12	NA	TRBV24-1	TRBJ1-2	NA
TGTGCCAGCAGCCGGGAGGAGGGTGAAAAACTGTTTTTT	CASSREEGEKLFF	13	NA	TRBV7-8	TRBJ1-4	NA
TGTGCCAGCAGCCCTAGCGCTACCCAAGCGAGGACAGGGCTCTTCTTC	CASSPSATQARTGLFF	16	TRBD1	TRBV7-2	TRBJ2-1	once
TGTGCCAGCGCACAGGGTTTAGGAGAAAAACTGTTTTTT	CASAQGLGEKLFF	13	NA	TRBV9	TRBJ1-4	NA
TGCGCCAGCAGCTCGACAGGGTCTGGAAACACCATATATTTT	CASSSTGSGNTIYF	14	TRBD1	TRBV5-1	TRBJ1-3	NA
TGTGCCAGCAGTGAAGCGGCCAGGTGGACTGAAGCTTTCTTT	CASSEAARWTEAFF	14	NA	TRBV2	TRBJ1-1	NA
TGTGCCAGCTCACCAGACAGCCTCAATTCACCCCTCCACTTT	CASSPDSLNSPLHF	14	NA	TRBV18	TRBJ1-6	few
TGTGCCAGCAGCACGGAGGGCTACCCCAGGTACTTC	CASSTEGYPRYF	12	NA	TRBV3-1/TRBV3-2	TRBJ2-5	once
TGCGCCAGCGGCGCACTAGCGGAGGGGGCCGGGGAGCTGTTTTTT	CASGALAEGAGELFF	15	TRBD2	TRBV5-1	TRBJ2-2	NA
TGTGCCAGCAGTTATAGGGGTATTGGCTACACCTTC	CASSYRGIGYTF	12	NA	TRBV6-5	TRBJ1-2	NA
TGCAGCGTCGGGACAGGGCTAGAGGAGCAGTACTTC	CSVGTGLEEQYF	12	TRBD1	TRBV29-1	TRBJ2-7	NA
TGTGCCAGCAGCTTAAGTTCCGGACGGAGCTCCTATAATTCACCCCTCCACTTT	CASSLSSGRSSYNSPLHF	18	NA	TRBV7-2	TRBJ1-6	NA
TGTGCCAGCAGTGAGGGGGGGCCCCTCCACTTT	CASSEGGPLHF	11	NA	TRBV2	TRBJ1-6	NA
TGTGCCAGTAGTATATGGGGACAGCCCCAGCATTTT	CASSIWGQPQHF	12	NA	TRBV19	TRBJ1-5	NA
TGCAGTGCTAGTTTGCAGAGAGCCTACAATGAGCAGTTCTTC	CSASLQRAYNEQFF	14	NA	TRBV20-1	TRBJ2-1	once
TGTGCCAGCAAAATGGCAGGGGTGGGGTGGCAGCCCCAGCATTTT	CASKMAGVGWQPQHF	15	NA	TRBV6-5	TRBJ1-5	NA
TGTGCCAGCAGCTTAGTCTGGAACATTCAGTACTTC	CASSLVWNIQYF	12	NA	TRBV11-1	TRBJ2-4	NA
TGTGCCAGCAGGCACCGGGACTCCTATGGCTACACCTTC	CASRHRDSYGYTF	13	NA	TRBV9	TRBJ1-2	many
TGTGCCAGCTCAACACTAGCGGGGGCCTGGGATGAGCAGTTCTTC	CASSTLAGAWDEQFF	15	TRBD2	TRBV18	TRBJ2-1	NA